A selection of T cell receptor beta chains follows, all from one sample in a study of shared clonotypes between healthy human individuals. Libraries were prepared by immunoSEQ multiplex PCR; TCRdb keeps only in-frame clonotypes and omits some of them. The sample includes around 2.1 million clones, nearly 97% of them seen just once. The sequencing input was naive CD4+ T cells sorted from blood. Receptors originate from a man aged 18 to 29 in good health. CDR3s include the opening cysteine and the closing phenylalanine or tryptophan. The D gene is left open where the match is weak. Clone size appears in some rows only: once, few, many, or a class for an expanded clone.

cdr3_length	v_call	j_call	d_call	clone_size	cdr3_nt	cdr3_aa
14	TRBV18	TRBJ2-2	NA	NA	TGTGCCAGCTCGAGGCAGGAGGGGACCGGGGAGCTGTTTTTT	CASSRQEGTGELFF
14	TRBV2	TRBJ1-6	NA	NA	TGTGCCAGCAGTGTTACCCCCTTGGATTCACCCCTCCACTTT	CASSVTPLDSPLHF
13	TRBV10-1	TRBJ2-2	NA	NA	TGCGCCAGCAGTGAGTTTCGGGTCGGGGAGCTGTTTTTT	CASSEFRVGELFF
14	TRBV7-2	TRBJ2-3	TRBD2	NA	TGTGCCAGCCAAAGCGGGGGGGCCCCAGATACGCAGTATTTT	CASQSGGAPDTQYF
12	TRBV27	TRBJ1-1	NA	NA	TGTGCCAGCAGCAGAGGGGGCACTGAAGCTTTCTTT	CASSRGGTEAFF
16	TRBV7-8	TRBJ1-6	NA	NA	TGTGCCAGCAGCTTAGAATACATGGGGGATAATTCACCCCTCCACTTT	CASSLEYMGDNSPLHF
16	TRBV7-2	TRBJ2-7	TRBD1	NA	TGTGCCAGCAGCGTCGCCGGGACAGGGGTTTCCTACGAGCAGTACTTC	CASSVAGTGVSYEQYF
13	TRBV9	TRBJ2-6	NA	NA	TGTGCCAGCGGCCTAACGGGGGCCAACGTCCTGACTTTC	CASGLTGANVLTF
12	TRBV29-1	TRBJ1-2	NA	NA	TGCAGCGTTGAGAGAACTAACTATGGCTACACCTTC	CSVERTNYGYTF
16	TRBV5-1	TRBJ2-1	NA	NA	TGCGCCAGCAGCTTGGTTGCGACGAGCTCCTACAATGAGCAGTTCTTC	CASSLVATSSYNEQFF
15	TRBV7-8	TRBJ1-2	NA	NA	TGTGCCAGCAGCTTAGCGGGCCGATCAACGAATGGCTACACCTTC	CASSLAGRSTNGYTF
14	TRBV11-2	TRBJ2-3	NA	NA	TGTGCCAGCAGCCCCACCCCTAGGACAGATACGCAGTATTTT	CASSPTPRTDTQYF
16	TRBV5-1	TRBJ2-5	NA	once	TGCGCCAGCAGCCCTGGGGCAGGGGCACTCTGGGAGACCCAGTACTTC	CASSPGAGALWETQYF
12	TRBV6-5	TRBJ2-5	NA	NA	TGTGCCAGCGCGAGGGCCGGAGAGACCCAGTACTTC	CASARAGETQYF
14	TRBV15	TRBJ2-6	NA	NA	TGTGTCACCAGCAGAAGCTCTGGGGCCAACGTCCTGACTTTC	CVTSRSSGANVLTF
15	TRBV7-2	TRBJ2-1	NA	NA	TGTGCCAGCAGCTTAGTGGGTGGTTCCGGCCCCGAGCAGTTCTTC	CASSLVGGSGPEQFF
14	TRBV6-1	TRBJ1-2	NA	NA	TGTGCCAGCAGTACAGGGTTTTCTAACTATGGCTACACCTTC	CASSTGFSNYGYTF
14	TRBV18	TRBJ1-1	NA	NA	TGTGCCAGCTCCCGGGGGGGGGCGGACACTGAAGCTTTCTTT	CASSRGGADTEAFF
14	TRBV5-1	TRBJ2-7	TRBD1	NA	TGCGCCAGCAGCTTGCGGCAGGGGGCGTACGAGCAGTACTTC	CASSLRQGAYEQYF
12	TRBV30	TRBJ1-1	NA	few	TGTGCCTGGAGTGACAGACATACTGAAGCTTTCTTT	CAWSDRHTEAFF
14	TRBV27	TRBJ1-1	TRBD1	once	TGTGCCAGCTCCTCCGGGACAGGGGGGACTGAAGCTTTCTTT	CASSSGTGGTEAFF
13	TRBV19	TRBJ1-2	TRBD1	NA	TGTGCCAGTAGTGCCTCATCCAGGGGGCCCGACACCTTC	CASSASSRGPDTF
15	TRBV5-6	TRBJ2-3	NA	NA	TGTGCCAGCAGCTACGGAGGGGGGGGCACAGATACGCAGTATTTT	CASSYGGGGTDTQYF
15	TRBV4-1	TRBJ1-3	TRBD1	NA	TGCGCCAGCAGCCAACCAGGGGGGACAGGAAACACCATATATTTT	CASSQPGGTGNTIYF
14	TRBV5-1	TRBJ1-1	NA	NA	TGCGCCAGCAGCTCCGGAGGTGGTAACACTGAAGCTTTCTTT	CASSSGGGNTEAFF
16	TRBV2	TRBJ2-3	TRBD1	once	TGTGCCAGCAGTGAAGGTGACAGGGTGGGCCCGGATACGCAGTATTTT	CASSEGDRVGPDTQYF
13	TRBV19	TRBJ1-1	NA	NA	TGTGCCAGTCATCTTCACCAGAACACTGAAGCTTTCTTT	CASHLHQNTEAFF
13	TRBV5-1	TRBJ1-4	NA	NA	TGCGCCAGCAGCCGAAACATGGGGGAAAAACTGTTTTTT	CASSRNMGEKLFF
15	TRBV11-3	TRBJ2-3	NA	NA	TGTGCCAGCAGCCAGAGGGACACCCCCACAGATACGCAGTATTTT	CASSQRDTPTDTQYF
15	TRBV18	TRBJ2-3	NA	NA	TGTGCCAGCTCACCGAAGAAACAGCTCACAGATACGCAGTATTTT	CASSPKKQLTDTQYF
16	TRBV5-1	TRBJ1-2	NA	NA	TGCGCCAGCGCCCCCTCTTGGGGGGCCCAGGAAGATGGCTACACCTTC	CASAPSWGAQEDGYTF
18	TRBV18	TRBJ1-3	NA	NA	TGTGCCAGCTCACCGGGGAAACAGGAGAGCAGCTCTGGAAACACCATATATTTT	CASSPGKQESSSGNTIYF
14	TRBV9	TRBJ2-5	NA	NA	TGTGCCAGCAGCGCTCAGGGAGAAGGGGAGACCCAGTACTTC	CASSAQGEGETQYF
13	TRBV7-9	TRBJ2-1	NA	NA	TGTGCCAGCAGTTCTAAGGGAGGCAGTGAGCAGTTCTTC	CASSSKGGSEQFF
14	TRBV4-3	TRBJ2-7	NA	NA	TGCGCCAGCAGCCAAGCGAGAGGGGCCTACGAGCAGTACTTC	CASSQARGAYEQYF
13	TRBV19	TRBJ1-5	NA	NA	TGTGCCAGTAGTACAGGGAGTGGGCAGCCCCAGCATTTT	CASSTGSGQPQHF
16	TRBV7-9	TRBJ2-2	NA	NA	TGTGCCAGCAGCTCAGAGAGACAGAGGAAGCCCGGGGAGCTGTTTTTT	CASSSERQRKPGELFF
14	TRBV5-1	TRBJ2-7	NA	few	TGCGCCAGCAGCTTGGGACAGGGAGGCTACGAGCAGTACTTC	CASSLGQGGYEQYF
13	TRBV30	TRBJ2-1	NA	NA	TGTGCCTGGAGTTGGACTCGATACAATGAGCAGTTCTTC	CAWSWTRYNEQFF
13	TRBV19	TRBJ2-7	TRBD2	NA	TGTGCCAGTAGTACGGGGAGGGGTTACGAGCAGTACTTC	CASSTGRGYEQYF
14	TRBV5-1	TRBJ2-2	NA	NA	TGCGCCAGCAGCTTCGACAGGAACACCGGGGAGCTGTTTTTT	CASSFDRNTGELFF
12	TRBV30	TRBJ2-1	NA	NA	TGTGCCTGGAGCGGGACCTACAATGAGCAGTTCTTC	CAWSGTYNEQFF
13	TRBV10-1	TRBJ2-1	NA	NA	TGCGCCAGCAGTGAGGGCGGAGTCGGTGAGCAGTTCTTC	CASSEGGVGEQFF
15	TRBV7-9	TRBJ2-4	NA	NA	TGTGCCAGCAGCTTCGGCTCCCTAGCCAAAAACATTCAGTACTTC	CASSFGSLAKNIQYF
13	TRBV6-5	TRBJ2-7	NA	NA	TGTGCCAGCACCTCCGGTCGGACCTACGAGCAGTACTTC	CASTSGRTYEQYF
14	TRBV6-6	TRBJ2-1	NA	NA	TGTGCCAGCAGTTACTCACGCGGAAGCTATGAGCAGTTCTTC	CASSYSRGSYEQFF
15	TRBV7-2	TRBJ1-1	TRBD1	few	TGTGCCAGCAGCCCCCGGACAGGGCAGAACACTGAAGCTTTCTTT	CASSPRTGQNTEAFF
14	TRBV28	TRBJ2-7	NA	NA	TGTGCCAGCAGCTCCCCCAGGTCCCCCTACGAGCAGTACTTC	CASSSPRSPYEQYF
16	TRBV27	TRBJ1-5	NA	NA	TGTGCCAGCAGTCCGACAGCGACGAAGAGCAATCAGCCCCAGCATTTT	CASSPTATKSNQPQHF
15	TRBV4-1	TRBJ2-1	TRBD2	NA	TGCGCCAGCAGCCTGTCTACGGGGGGGCCGTATGAGCAGTTCTTC	CASSLSTGGPYEQFF
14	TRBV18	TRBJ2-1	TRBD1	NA	TGTGCCAGCTCACTTTCTACAGGGGACAATGAGCAGTTCTTC	CASSLSTGDNEQFF
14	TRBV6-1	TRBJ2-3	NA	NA	TGTGCCAGCAGGTCTTCTTCTAGCACAGATACGCAGTATTTT	CASRSSSSTDTQYF
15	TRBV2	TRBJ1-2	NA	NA	TGTGCCAGCACCCTGGAAGGGGAGATCTCCTATGGCTACACCTTC	CASTLEGEISYGYTF
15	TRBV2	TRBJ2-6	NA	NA	TGTGCCAGCAAGGGGGAGGGCTCTGGGGCCAACGTCCTGACTTTC	CASKGEGSGANVLTF
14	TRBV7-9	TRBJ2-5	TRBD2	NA	TGTGCCAGCAGCTTAAAGCGGGACCGAGAGACCCAGTACTTC	CASSLKRDRETQYF
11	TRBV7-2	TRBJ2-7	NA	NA	TGTGCCAGCAGCCGCTCATACGAGCAGTACTTC	CASSRSYEQYF
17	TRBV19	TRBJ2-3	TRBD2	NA	TGTGCCAGTAGTATAGATCTGGCTAGCGGGTTCACAGATACGCAGTATTTT	CASSIDLASGFTDTQYF
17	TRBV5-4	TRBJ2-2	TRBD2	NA	TGTGCCAGCGGGCCGGGGAGCGGGAGATATGGCACCGGGGAGCTGTTTTTT	CASGPGSGRYGTGELFF